This T cell receptor (beta chain) was sequenced during a study of long-term antiretroviral therapy in people with HIV. Overall study context: Samples collected earliest predate the 2015 immediate-ART recommendation by about a decade. Study results and limitations: HIV repertoires spanned narrower CDR3 length ranges than controls.

Running of the v3.0 immunoSEQ assay took place at survey level. Sequenced by immunoSEQ multiplex PCR; TCRdb stores in-frame clones only, minus some. This table has tens of thousands of clones, roughly 78% appearing once. Comment on this clone: No antigen is known for it.

Sequences were derived from unsorted PBMCs, sampled 0.3 years after starting antiretroviral therapy. The sequence derives from a man aged 35 to 55 with HIV.

CDR3: CASSLVGLRNEQFF. CDR3 DNA sequence: TGTGCCAGCAGCTTAGTGGGACTACGCAATGAGCAGTTCTTC. The chain is built from TRBV7-7 and TRBJ2-1; 7 bases are a match to TRBD2. Germline V gene sequence: CDR1 SSHAT, CDR2 FNYEAQ (reference sequence). V was clipped by 1 base and J by 6 bases; unmatched bases: 3. The CDR3 is 14 amino acids.